This T cell receptor (beta chain) was profiled in a study of metastatic and nonmetastatic thyroid tumors. Study overall: The comparison covered peripheral blood and tumor or nodule tissue in malignant and benign thyroid patients. Study-wide findings and caveats: In blood and tumor, TCR beta diversity was reportedly significantly higher in malignant thyroid tumors than in benign nodules.

Via MiXCR, TCRdb re-called the PCR reads. The sample includes about 15,000 clones, about 27% of them seen just once. Nobody among the patients had been given any treatment before thyroid surgery. This clone was seen at least ten times. Its antigen is unidentified. The origin of this receptor is a female donor with papillary thyroid cancer or a benign thyroid nodule (not recorded which). Some clones in this sample may be carry-over from other donors' samples. Sequencing was done on a sample of tumor tissue.

The CDR3 region is CASSLWVRSYEQYF. CDR3 bases: TGTGCCAGCAGTTTATGGGTCAGGAGTTACGAGCAGTACTTC. The genes are TRBV28 and TRBJ2-7; D is undetermined. V was cut by 0 bases and J by 4 bases, with 10 bases left in between. The CDR3 totals 14 residues. Germline lookup yields CDR1 MDHEN and CDR2 SYDVKM.